What follows describes a single T cell receptor (beta chain). The sample is drawn from a study of control samples from healthy donors and cancer patients. Some clones are missing from TCRdb's copy, which holds only in-frame ones; the method was immunoSEQ multiplex PCR. The sample holds 150,000 to 200,000 clones, 91% seen once. Trimming removed 4 bases from V and 6 bases from J, with 19 bases in between. The CDR3 contains 15 residues. In germline, CDR1 is SGDLS, CDR2 YYNGEE. The clonotype originates from a woman aged 25-40 years in good health. The chain carries TRBV9 and TRBJ1-1; possibly TRBD1 for D (6 bases). Sequencing was performed on blood. CDR3 sequence (DNA): TGTGCCAGCAGCCCCCGGACAGAAGTCGCTGCTGAAGCTTTCTTT. It codes for CASSPRTEVAAEAFF.